The 26 T cell receptor beta chains below come from one sample, sequenced in a study of technical replicates of blood from a handful of donors. Sequenced by immunoSEQ multiplex PCR; TCRdb stores in-frame clones only, minus some. The sample consists of more than 70,000 clones, 85% to 95% of them appearing once. The specimen was T cells isolated from PBMCs. The receptor source for this set is a human donor in good health.

This chain connects TRBV7-6 to TRBJ1-4, with 9 bases identical to TRBD1. Germline V gene sequence: CDR1 SGHVS, CDR2 FNYEAQ. V was clipped by 5 bases and J by 0 bases; unmatched bases: 7. This CDR3 is built from 17 residues. The CDR3 is CASSRPGQGTTNEKLFF. In DNA, the CDR3 is TGTGCCAGCAGCCGGCCGGGACAGGGAACAACTAATGAAAAACTGTTTTTT.

The V gene is TRBV30, the J gene TRBJ1-1; no clear D. CDR1 is GTSNPN, CDR2 SVGIG, per germline (reference sequence). The ends were cut back, 3 bases at V and 11 bases at J, with 19 bases in the middle. This CDR3 has 13 amino acids. Here the CDR3 reads CAWSGAHRLGAFF. The DNA for the CDR3 is TGTGCCTGGAGCGGTGCCCATCGGTTGGGCGCTTTCTTT.

The rearrangement joins TRBV18 to TRBJ1-3, with 8 bases matching TRBD1. Germline V gene sequence: CDR1 KGHSH, CDR2 LQKENI. V trimming: 3 bases; J trimming: 5 bases; junction bases outside the gene matches: 9. CDR3 length: 16 residues. CDR3 amino acids: CASSPVTGVTRNTIYF. CDR3 DNA: TGTGCCAGCTCACCCGTGACAGGGGTAACACGAAACACCATATATTTT.

There are a few counts of this clone. This chain uses TRBV11-3 with TRBJ1-1; D gene unclear. Trimming removed 3 bases at V and 3 bases at J, with 8 bases between. The germline V gene has CDR1 SGHNT and CDR2 YENEEA. This CDR3 contains 13 residues. The CDR3 reads CASSFFGDTEAFF. DNA for the CDR3: TGTGCCAGCAGCTTTTTCGGGGACACTGAAGCTTTCTTT.

CDR3 DNA sequence: TGTGCCAGTACCAACAGGGGCGGCAATCAGCCCCAGCATTTT. Protein sequence: CASTNRGGNQPQHF. The chain is built from TRBV19 and TRBJ1-5, with TRBD1 matching over 7 bases. This CDR3 spans 14 amino acids. V was pared by 7 bases and J by 2 bases, with 5 bases of the junction left unmatched. Looked up from germline, CDR1 is LNHDA and CDR2 is SQIVND (reference sequence).

The chain uses TRBV7-9 and TRBJ2-7; 10 bases align to TRBD1. V was clipped by 3 bases and J by 3 bases; unmatched bases: 2. In germline, CDR1 is SEHNR, CDR2 FQNEAQ (reference sequence). The CDR3 has 14 amino acids. In nucleotides, the CDR3 is TGTGCCAGCAGCTTGGGACAGGGGAACTACGAGCAGTACTTC. Translation: CASSLGQGNYEQYF.

The chain uses TRBV27 and TRBJ2-5; unclear D gene. The V end lost 3 bases, the J end lost 2 bases, and 7 bases lay between the germline ends. CDR1 is MNHEY, CDR2 SMNVEV, per germline (reference sequence). The length of the CDR3 is 13 residues. This CDR3 is CASSFISQETQYF. The CDR3 DNA sequence: TGTGCCAGCAGTTTTATCAGTCAAGAGACCCAGTACTTC.

The chain recombines TRBV7-3 with TRBJ2-3, with D perhaps TRBD1 (7 bases). V lost 4 bases and J lost 7, with 15 bases in between. Germline V gene lookup returns CDR1 SGHTA and CDR2 FQGTGA. CDR3 length: 14 amino acids. The CDR3 region is CASSSRDSAHTQYF. The CDR3 nucleotides are TGTGCCAGCAGCTCGCGGGACAGTGCCCATACGCAGTATTTT.

This chain links TRBV2 with TRBJ2-2, with a possible D match to TRBD2 (6 bases). In germline, CDR1 is SNHLY, CDR2 FYNNEI. The V end was cut by 7 bases, the J end by 0 bases, with 9 bases between. The CDR3 has 14 residues. DNA of the CDR3: TGTGCCAGCATCGGGAGCGCGAACACCGGGGAGCTGTTTTTT. This sequence encodes CASIGSANTGELFF.

This rearrangement joins TRBV11-2 to TRBJ2-7, with D possibly matching TRBD2 (5 bases). V dropped 4 bases and J dropped 2 bases, with 12 bases sitting between them. CDR1 and CDR2 from the germline V gene are SGHAT and FQNNGV. The CDR3 totals 14 residues. The CDR3 DNA reads TGTGCCAGCAGCTCCCCGTTTAGCGCCTACGAGCAGTACTTC. Its translation is CASSSPFSAYEQYF.

The V and J genes are TRBV5-4 and TRBJ1-5; 7 bases match TRBD1. The CDR3 is 15 amino acids. Germline loops: CDR1 SGHNT, CDR2 YYREEE (reference sequence). J was trimmed by 3 bases and V by 4 bases; bases with no gene match: 7. The CDR3 bases are TGTGCCAGCAGCCGAGGACAGGAACCCAATCAGCCCCAGCATTTT. Translation gives CASSRGQEPNQPQHF.

This chain connects TRBV9 to TRBJ1-1; D is unclear. The germline gives CDR1 SGDLS, CDR2 YYNGEE. The V gene lost 4 bases and the J gene lost 3 bases, with 10 bases spanning the gap. The CDR3 covers 13 residues. The DNA of the CDR3 is TGTGCCAGCAGCACGGACGGGGACACTGAAGCTTTCTTT. It is translated as CASSTDGDTEAFF. Based on the CDR3 plus reference TRBV9 and TRBJ1-1, the full variable domain is DSGVTQTPKHLITATGQRVTLRCSPRSGDLSVYWYQQSLDQGLQFLIQYYNGEERAKGNILERFSAQQFPDLHSELNLSSLELGDSALYFCASSTDGDTEAFFGQGTRLTVV.

The rearrangement uses TRBV5-1 and TRBJ2-1; 7 nucleotides align to TRBD1. There are 20 residues in the CDR3. After removal of 3 bases from V and 0 bases from J, the junction contained 18 bases not matched to a gene. CDR1 and CDR2 (germline): SGHRS, YFSETQ. The CDR3 reads CASSSIVGTATFFSYNEQFF. CDR3 nucleotide sequence: TGCGCCAGCAGCTCGATTGTCGGGACAGCCACTTTTTTCTCCTACAATGAGCAGTTCTTC.

V and J are TRBV7-9 and TRBJ1-2, with no clear D. This CDR3 has 14 amino acids. The V end was cut by 7 bases, the J end by 6 bases, with 18 bases between. Germline CDR1 is SEHNR and CDR2 is FQNEAQ (reference sequence). The CDR3 loop is CASTQEAQDHGYTF. The CDR3 nucleotides read TGTGCCAGCACTCAGGAGGCACAAGACCATGGCTACACCTTC. The full variable domain, its missing parts supplied by reference TRBV7-9 and TRBJ1-2, is DTGVSQNPRHKITKRGQNVTFRCDPISEHNRLYWYRQTLGQGPEFLTYFQNEAQLEKSRLLSDRFSAERPKGSFSTLEIQRTEQGDSAMYLCASTQEAQDHGYTFGSGTRLTVV.

The J gene is TRBJ2-1, the V gene TRBV25-1; TRBD1 aligns across 8 bases. The CDR3 runs to 14 residues. CDR1 MGHDK and CDR2 SYGVNS come from the germline V gene. V trimming: 2 bases; J trimming: 3 bases; junction bases outside the gene matches: 0. CDR3: CASSETGGYNEQFF. The CDR3 DNA is TGTGCCAGCAGTGAAACAGGGGGCTACAATGAGCAGTTCTTC.

The chain uses TRBV27 and TRBJ2-1, with 9 bases aligning to TRBD2. With 7 bases clipped from V and 1 base from J, the junction kept 5 bases outside the gene matches. The CDR3 is made up of 15 amino acids. Germline CDR1 is MNHEY and CDR2 is SMNVEV (reference sequence). The CDR3 here is CASNSGSPSYNEQFF. The CDR3 DNA follows: TGTGCCAGCAATAGCGGGAGTCCTTCCTACAATGAGCAGTTCTTC.

This rearrangement joins TRBV19 to TRBJ1-5; 10 positions match TRBD1. The CDR3 has 14 residues. The J segment lost 1 base and the V segment lost 6 bases, leaving 0 bases of the junction unmatched. CDR1 and CDR2 from the germline V gene are LNHDA and SQIVND (reference sequence). CDR3 protein: CASRTGGSNQPQHF. The CDR3 nucleotides are TGTGCCAGTAGGACAGGGGGCAGCAATCAGCCCCAGCATTTT.

The chain carries TRBV28 and TRBJ2-7; D is undetermined. Trimming left V 11 bases short and J 2 bases short, with 16 bases between. This CDR3 has 13 amino acids. From germline, CDR1 is MDHEN and CDR2 SYDVKM. CDR3 in DNA: TGTGCCTCGAAACGGAGCTACCCCTACGAGCAGTACTTC. This encodes CASKRSYPYEQYF.

This clone was counted a few times. The rearrangement links TRBV7-3 to TRBJ2-2; 9 positions match TRBD2. J was trimmed by 2 bases and V by 1 base; bases with no gene match: 2. Germline V gene sequence: CDR1 SGHTA, CDR2 FQGTGA. The CDR3 runs to 16 residues. The CDR3 bases are TGTGCCAGCAGCTTAAGACTAGCGGCAAACACCGGGGAGCTGTTTTTT. It yields the protein CASSLRLAANTGELFF.

The rearrangement uses TRBV28 and TRBJ1-5; D remains unclear. The CDR3 is 12 residues long. Germline V gives CDR1 MDHEN, CDR2 SYDVKM. The V gene lost 1 base and the J gene lost 7 bases, with 5 bases spanning the gap. The CDR3 is CASSLLEQPQHF. In DNA, the CDR3 is TGTGCCAGCAGTTTATTAGAGCAGCCCCAGCATTTT.

This clone came up once. The chain is built from TRBV19 and TRBJ1-1; D is ambiguous. Trimming stripped 1 base from V and 1 base from J, with 10 bases between. Germline values: CDR1 LNHDA, CDR2 SQIVND (reference sequence). CDR3 length: 15 amino acids. The CDR3 loop reads CASSIARRENTEAFF. The DNA of the CDR3 is TGTGCCAGTAGTATAGCCCGGCGGGAGAACACTGAAGCTTTCTTT.

This chain connects TRBV10-3 to TRBJ2-3; 8 positions match TRBD2. This CDR3 spans 15 amino acids. Germline CDR1 is ENHRY and CDR2 is SYGVKD. V shed 6 bases and J 2 bases; nucleotides not matched to a gene: 7. The CDR3 DNA is TGTGCCATCAGCCTGAGCGGGGGCTACACAGATACGCAGTATTTT. It specifies CAISLSGGYTDTQYF.

The chain joins TRBV28 to TRBJ2-7; 8 nucleotides agree with TRBD1. This CDR3 contains 14 residues. The ends lost 5 bases at V and 10 bases at J; junction bases unmatched: 13. Germline V gene sequence: CDR1 MDHEN, CDR2 SYDVKM. CDR3 DNA: TGTGCCAGCAGTATCTACAGGGGGACCCTCGAACAGTACTTC. It encodes CASSIYRGTLEQYF.

J is TRBJ2-2 and V is TRBV11-2; D gene unclear. This CDR3 has 16 residues. Trimming shortened V by 1 base and J by 3 bases, and 12 bases separated the two germline ends. Germline CDR1 reads SGHAT; CDR2 reads FQNNGV. The CDR3 DNA reads TGTGCCAGCAGCTTAGGGGCCAGGTCGGACACCGGGGAGCTGTTTTTT. It encodes CASSLGARSDTGELFF.

V is TRBV13 and J is TRBJ1-1; D may be TRBD1 (6 bases). The V gene's germline CDR1 is PRHDT and CDR2 FYEKMQ (reference sequence). This CDR3 spans 14 amino acids. Trimming pared 6 bases from V and 4 bases from J, leaving 15 bases between. The CDR3 DNA sequence: TGTGCCAGCAGGCGATCGGGGGGCGCCACTGAAGCTTTCTTT. Translation: CASRRSGGATEAFF.

The chain carries TRBV28 and TRBJ2-1; 12 positions agree with TRBD2. The germline CDR1 and CDR2 sequences are MDHEN and SYDVKM. V was pared by 5 bases and J by 5 bases, with 4 bases of the junction left unmatched. This CDR3 comprises 15 residues. In nucleotides, the CDR3 is TGTGCCAGCAGTCCTCGGACTAGCGGGGACAATGAGCAGTTCTTC. Its translation is CASSPRTSGDNEQFF.